This TCR beta chain was observed in a study of blood T cell repertoires in COVID-19. Study context: The United States, Italy and Spain provided the acute and convalescent COVID-19 samples. PBMCs, B-cell-depleted T cells, or T cells provided the cDNA or gDNA that made up the material.

This CDR3 has 14 residues. Trimming took 3 bases from V and 5 from J; bases not matched to a gene: 4. In germline, CDR1 is MNHEY, CDR2 SVGEGT. In the original analysis: Researchers report that nucleated cell counts were estimated from reference gene primer amplification. TCRdb's copy holds only in-frame clones and misses some; the assay was immunoSEQ multiplex PCR. V and J calls and clone size are given by that table; D and trimming were obtained from the DNA. The repertoire consists of about 110,000 clones, with 88% occurring once and the leading ten covering around 7%. The receptor was derived from a man aged 50-60 years with active or convalescent COVID-19. Sequences were obtained from peripheral blood. The J gene is TRBJ2-5, the V gene TRBV6-2 or TRBV6-3, with 9 bases aligning to TRBD1. The CDR3 DNA reads TGTGCCAGCAGTTATTCCGGACAGGGGGAGACCCAGTACTTC. This translates into CASSYSGQGETQYF.